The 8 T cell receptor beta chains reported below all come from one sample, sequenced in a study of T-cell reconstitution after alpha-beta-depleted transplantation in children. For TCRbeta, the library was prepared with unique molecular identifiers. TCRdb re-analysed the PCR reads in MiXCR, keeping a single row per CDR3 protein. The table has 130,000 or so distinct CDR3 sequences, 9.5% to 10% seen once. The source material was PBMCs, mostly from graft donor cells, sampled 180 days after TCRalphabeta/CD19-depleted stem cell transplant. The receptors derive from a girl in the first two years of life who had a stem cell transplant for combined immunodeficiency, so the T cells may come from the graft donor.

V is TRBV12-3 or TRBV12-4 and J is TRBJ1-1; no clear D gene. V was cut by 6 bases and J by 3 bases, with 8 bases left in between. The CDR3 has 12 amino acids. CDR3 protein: CASSLGHTEAFF. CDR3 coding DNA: TGTGCCAGCAGCCTAGGGCACACTGAAGCTTTCTTT.

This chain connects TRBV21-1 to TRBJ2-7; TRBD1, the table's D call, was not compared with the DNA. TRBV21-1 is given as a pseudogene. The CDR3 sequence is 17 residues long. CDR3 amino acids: CASSQIRPGENSYEQYF. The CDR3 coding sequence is TGTGCCAGCAGCCAAATTAGGCCAGGGGAGAACTCCTACGAGCAGTACTTC.

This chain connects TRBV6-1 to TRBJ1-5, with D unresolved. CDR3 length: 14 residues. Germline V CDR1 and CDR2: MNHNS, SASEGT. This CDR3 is CAMSEGYSNQPQHF. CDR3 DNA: TGTGCTATGTCCGAGGGCTATAGCAATCAGCCCCAGCATTTT.

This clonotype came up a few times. The chain's CDR3 is CSATDGYYGYTF. CDR3 in DNA: TGCAGTGCCACGGACGGCTATTATGGCTACACCTTC. The chain couples TRBV20-1 to TRBJ1-2; D unresolved. Trimming took 6 bases from V and 5 from J, leaving 13 bases between them. This CDR3 comprises 12 residues. The germline CDR1 and CDR2 sequences are DFQATT and SNEGSKA (reference sequence).

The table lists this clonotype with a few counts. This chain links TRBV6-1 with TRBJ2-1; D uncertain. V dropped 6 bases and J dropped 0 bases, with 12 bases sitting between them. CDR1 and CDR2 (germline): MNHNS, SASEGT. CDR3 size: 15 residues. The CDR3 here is CASRDGLLSYNEQFF. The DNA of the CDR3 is TGTGCCAGCAGGGACGGCCTACTCTCCTACAATGAGCAGTTCTTC.

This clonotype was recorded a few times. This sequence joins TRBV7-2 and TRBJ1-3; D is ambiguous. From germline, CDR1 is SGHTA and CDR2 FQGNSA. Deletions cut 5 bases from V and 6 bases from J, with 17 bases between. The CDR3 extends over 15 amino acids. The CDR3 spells CASSPIAFRANTIYF. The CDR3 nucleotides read TGTGCCAGCAGCCCAATCGCCTTTAGGGCAAACACCATATATTTT.

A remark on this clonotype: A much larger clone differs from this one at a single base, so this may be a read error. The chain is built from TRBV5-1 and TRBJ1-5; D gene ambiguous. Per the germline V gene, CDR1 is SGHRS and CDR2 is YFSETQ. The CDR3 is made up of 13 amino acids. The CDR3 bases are TGCTCCAGCAGCTTTTCGGGAGATCAGCCCCAGCATTTT. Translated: CSSSFSGDQPQHF.

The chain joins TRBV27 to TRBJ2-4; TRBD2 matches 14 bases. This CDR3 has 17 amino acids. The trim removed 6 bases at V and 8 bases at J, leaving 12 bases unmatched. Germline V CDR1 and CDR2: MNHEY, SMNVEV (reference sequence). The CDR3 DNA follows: TGTGCCAGCAGCGGGACGACTAGCGGGGGGGATGAAGACATTCAGTACTTC. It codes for CASSGTTSGGDEDIQYF.